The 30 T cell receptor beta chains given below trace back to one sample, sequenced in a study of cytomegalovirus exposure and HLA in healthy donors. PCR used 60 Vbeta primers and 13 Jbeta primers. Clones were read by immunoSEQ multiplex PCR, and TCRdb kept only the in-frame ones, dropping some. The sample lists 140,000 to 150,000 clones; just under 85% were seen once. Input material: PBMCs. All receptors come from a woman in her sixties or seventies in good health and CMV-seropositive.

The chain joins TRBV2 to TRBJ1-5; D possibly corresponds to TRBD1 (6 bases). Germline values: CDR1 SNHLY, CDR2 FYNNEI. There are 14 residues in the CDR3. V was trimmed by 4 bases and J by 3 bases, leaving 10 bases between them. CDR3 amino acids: CASSVRGNNQPQHF. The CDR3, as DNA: TGTGCCAGCAGTGTGAGGGGGAACAATCAGCCCCAGCATTTT.

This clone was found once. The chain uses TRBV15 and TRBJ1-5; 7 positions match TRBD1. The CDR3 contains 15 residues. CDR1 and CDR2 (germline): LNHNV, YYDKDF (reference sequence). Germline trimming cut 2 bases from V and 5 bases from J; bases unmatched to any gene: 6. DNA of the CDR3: TGTGCCACCAGCAGAAACTACAGGGGAGATCAGCCCCAGCATTTT. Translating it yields CATSRNYRGDQPQHF.

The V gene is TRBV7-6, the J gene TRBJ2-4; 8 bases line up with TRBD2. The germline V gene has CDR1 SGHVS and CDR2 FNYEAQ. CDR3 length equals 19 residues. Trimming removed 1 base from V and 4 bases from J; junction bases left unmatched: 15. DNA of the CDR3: TGTGCCAGCAGCTTAGAGGCCCCAGCCGGGGGGGGATTGAAAAACATTCAGTACTTC. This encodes CASSLEAPAGGGLKNIQYF.

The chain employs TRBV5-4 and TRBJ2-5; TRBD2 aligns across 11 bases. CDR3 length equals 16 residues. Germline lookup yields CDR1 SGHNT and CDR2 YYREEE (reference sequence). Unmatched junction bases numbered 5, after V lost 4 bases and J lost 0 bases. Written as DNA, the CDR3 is TGTGCCAGCAGCCGGCCGACTAGCGGGAACCAAGAGACCCAGTACTTC. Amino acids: CASSRPTSGNQETQYF.

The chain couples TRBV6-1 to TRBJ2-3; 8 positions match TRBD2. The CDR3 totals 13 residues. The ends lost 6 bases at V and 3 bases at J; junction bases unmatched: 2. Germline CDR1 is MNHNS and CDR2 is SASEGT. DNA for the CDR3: TGTGCCAGCAGCCCGGGGGGGACAGATACGCAGTATTTT. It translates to CASSPGGTDTQYF.

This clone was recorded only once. In DNA form, the CDR3 reads TGTGCCAGCAGTGTTTATTGGGGGGGCAATCAGCCCCAGCATTTT. Protein product: CASSVYWGGNQPQHF. The V and J genes are TRBV6-1 and TRBJ1-5; D may be TRBD1 (5 bases). The CDR3 totals 15 residues. Germline loops: CDR1 MNHNS, CDR2 SASEGT. Trimming took off 4 bases at V and 2 bases at J, with 12 bases between the two ends.

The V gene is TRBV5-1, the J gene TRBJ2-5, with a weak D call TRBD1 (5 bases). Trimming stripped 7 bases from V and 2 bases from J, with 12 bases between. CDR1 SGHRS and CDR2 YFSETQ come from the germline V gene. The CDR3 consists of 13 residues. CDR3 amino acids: CASPRDRQETQYF. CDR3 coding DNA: TGCGCCAGCCCCAGGGATCGGCAAGAGACCCAGTACTTC.

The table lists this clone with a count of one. The chain's CDR3 is CASSQLSLSGANVLTF. The CDR3 DNA reads TGTGCCAGCAGCCAATTGTCCCTATCTGGGGCCAACGTCCTGACTTTC. This chain joins TRBV16 and TRBJ2-6; no firm D call. Germline V lookup: CDR1 KGHSY, CDR2 FQNENV. Deletions cut 1 base from V and 1 base from J, with 8 bases between. The CDR3 covers 16 residues.

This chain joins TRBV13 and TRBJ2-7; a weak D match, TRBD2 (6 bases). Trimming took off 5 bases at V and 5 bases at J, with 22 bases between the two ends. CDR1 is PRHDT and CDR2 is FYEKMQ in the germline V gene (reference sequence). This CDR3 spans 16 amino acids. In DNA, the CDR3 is TGTGCCAGCAGCCCCCGGGCTTCGGGAGTGAGGGACGAGCAGTACTTC. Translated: CASSPRASGVRDEQYF.

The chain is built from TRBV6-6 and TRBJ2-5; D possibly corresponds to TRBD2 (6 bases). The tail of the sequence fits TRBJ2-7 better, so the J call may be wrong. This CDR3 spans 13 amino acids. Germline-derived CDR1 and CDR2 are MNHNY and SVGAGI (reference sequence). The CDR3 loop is CASMPAGTYEQYF. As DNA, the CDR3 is TGTGCCAGCATGCCAGCGGGCACCTACGAGCAGTACTTC.

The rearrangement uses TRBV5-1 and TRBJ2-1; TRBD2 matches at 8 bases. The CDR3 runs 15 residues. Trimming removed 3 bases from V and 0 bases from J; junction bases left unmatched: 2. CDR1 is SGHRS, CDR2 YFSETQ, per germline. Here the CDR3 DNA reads TGCGCCAGCAGCTCGCGGGAGGCCTCCTACAATGAGCAGTTCTTC. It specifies CASSSREASYNEQFF.

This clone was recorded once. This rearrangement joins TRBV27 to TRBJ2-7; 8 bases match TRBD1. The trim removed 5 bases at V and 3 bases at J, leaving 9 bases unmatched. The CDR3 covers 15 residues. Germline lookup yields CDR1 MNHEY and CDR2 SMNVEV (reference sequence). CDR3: CASSPSRTGSYEQYF. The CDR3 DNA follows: TGTGCCAGCAGTCCCAGCCGGACAGGGAGCTACGAGCAGTACTTC.

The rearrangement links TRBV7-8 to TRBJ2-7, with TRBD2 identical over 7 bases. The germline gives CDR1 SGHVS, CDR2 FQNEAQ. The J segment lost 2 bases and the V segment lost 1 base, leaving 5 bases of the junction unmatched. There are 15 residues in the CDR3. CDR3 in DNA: TGTGCCAGCAGCTTAGTGCTAGCGGTTACCTACGAGCAGTACTTC. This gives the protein CASSLVLAVTYEQYF.

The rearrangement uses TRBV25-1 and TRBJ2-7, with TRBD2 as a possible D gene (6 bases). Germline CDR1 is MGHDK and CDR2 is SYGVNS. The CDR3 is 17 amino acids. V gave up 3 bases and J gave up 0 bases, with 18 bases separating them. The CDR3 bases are TGTGCCAGCAGTGATCAGAAACTAGCAGAGAGCTCCTACGAGCAGTACTTC. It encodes CASSDQKLAESSYEQYF.

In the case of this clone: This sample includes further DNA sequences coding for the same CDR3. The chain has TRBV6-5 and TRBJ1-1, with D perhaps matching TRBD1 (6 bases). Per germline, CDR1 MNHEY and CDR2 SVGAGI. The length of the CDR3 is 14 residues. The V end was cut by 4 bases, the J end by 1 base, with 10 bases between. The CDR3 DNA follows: TGTGCCAGCAGTTTTACAGGGAGGAACACTGAAGCTTTCTTT. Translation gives CASSFTGRNTEAFF.

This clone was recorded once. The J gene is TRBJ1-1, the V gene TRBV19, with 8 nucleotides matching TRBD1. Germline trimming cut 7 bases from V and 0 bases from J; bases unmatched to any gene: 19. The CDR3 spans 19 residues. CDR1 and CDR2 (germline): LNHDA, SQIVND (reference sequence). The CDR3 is CASTPSVGTGGRMNTEAFF. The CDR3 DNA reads TGTGCCAGTACCCCCTCGGTCGGGACAGGAGGACGAATGAACACTGAAGCTTTCTTT.

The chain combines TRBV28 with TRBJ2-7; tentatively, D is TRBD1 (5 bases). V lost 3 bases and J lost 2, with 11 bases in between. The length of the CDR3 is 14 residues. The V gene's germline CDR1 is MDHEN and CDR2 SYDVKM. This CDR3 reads CASSFIREAYEQYF. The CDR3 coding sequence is TGTGCCAGCAGTTTCATCAGGGAAGCCTACGAGCAGTACTTC.

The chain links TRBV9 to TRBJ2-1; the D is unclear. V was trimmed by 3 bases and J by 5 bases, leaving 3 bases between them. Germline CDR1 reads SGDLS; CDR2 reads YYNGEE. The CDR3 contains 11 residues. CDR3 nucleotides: TGTGCCAGCAGCGCTCACAATGAGCAGTTCTTC. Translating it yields CASSAHNEQFF.

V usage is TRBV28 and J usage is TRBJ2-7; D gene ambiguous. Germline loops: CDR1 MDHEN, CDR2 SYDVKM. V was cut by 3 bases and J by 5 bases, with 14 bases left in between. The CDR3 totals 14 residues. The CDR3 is CASSFGAGADEQYF. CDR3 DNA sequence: TGTGCCAGCAGTTTCGGTGCAGGTGCTGACGAGCAGTACTTC.

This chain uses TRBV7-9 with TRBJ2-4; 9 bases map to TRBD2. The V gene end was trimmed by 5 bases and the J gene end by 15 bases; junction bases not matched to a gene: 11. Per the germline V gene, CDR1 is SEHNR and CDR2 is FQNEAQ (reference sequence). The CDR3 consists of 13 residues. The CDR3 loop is CASSPTLAGVLYF. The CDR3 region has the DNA TGTGCCAGCAGCCCGACCTTAGCGGGAGTCTTGTACTTC.

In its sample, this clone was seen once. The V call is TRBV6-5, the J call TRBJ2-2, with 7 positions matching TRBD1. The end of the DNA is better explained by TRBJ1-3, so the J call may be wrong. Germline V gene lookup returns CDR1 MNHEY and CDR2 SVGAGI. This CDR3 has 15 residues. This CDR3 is CASSTGTASGNTIYF. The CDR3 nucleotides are TGTGCCAGCAGCACCGGGACAGCATCTGGAAACACCATATATTTT.

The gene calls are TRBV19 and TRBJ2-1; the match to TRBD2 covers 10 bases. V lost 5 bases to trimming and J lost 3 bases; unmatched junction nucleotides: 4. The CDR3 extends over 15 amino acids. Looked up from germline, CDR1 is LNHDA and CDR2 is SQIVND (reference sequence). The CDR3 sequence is CASSEGTSDYNEQFF. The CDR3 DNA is TGTGCCAGTAGTGAAGGGACTAGCGACTACAATGAGCAGTTCTTC. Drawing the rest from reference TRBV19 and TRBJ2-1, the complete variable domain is DGGITQSPKYLFRKEGQNVTLSCEQNLNHDAMYWYRQDPGQGLRLIYYSQIVNDFQKGDIAEGYSVSREKKESFPLTVTSAQKNPTAFYLCASSEGTSDYNEQFFGPGTRLTVL.

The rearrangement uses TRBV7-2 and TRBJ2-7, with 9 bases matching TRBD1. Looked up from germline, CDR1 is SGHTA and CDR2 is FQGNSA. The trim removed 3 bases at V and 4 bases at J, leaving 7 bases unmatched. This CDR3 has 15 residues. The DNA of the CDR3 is TGTGCCAGCAGCTTCGGGAGGACAGGGGCTTACGAGCAGTACTTC. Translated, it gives CASSFGRTGAYEQYF.

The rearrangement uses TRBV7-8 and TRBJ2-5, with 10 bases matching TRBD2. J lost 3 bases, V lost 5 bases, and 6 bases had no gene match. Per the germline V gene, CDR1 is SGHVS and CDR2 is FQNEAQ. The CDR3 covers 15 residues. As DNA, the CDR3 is TGTGCCAGCAGCCCCGGACTAGCGGAAGAAGAGACCCAGTACTTC. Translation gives CASSPGLAEEETQYF.

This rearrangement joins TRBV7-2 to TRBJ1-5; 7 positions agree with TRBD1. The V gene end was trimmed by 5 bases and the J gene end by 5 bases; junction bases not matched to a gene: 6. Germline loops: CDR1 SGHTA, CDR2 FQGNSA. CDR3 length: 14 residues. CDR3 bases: TGTGCCAGCAGCAGGGACAGAGCCTATCAGCCCCAGCATTTT. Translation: CASSRDRAYQPQHF.

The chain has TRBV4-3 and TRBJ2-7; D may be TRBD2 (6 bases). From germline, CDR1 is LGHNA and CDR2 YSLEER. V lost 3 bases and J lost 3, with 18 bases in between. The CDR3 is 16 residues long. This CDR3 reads CASSQEGRSDLYEQYF. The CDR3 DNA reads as TGCGCCAGCAGCCAGGAGGGTAGGTCAGACCTCTACGAGCAGTACTTC.

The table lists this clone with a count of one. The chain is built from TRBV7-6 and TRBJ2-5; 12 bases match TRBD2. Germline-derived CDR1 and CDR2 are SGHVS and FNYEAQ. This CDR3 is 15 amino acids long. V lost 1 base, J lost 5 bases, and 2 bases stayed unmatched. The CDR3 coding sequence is TGTGCCAGCAGCTTAGGGACTAGCGGGAAGGAGACCCAGTACTTC. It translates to CASSLGTSGKETQYF.

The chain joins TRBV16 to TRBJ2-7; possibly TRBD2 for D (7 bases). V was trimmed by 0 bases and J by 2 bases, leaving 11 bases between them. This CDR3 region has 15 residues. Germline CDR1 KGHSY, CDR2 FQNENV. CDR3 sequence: CASSQSPGGTYEQYF. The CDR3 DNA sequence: TGTGCCAGCAGCCAATCCCCGGGGGGCACCTACGAGCAGTACTTC.

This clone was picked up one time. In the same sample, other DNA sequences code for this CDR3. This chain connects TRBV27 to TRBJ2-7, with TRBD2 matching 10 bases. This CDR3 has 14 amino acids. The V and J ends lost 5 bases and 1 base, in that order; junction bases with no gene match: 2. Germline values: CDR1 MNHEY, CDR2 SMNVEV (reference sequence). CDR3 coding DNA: TGTGCCAGCAGTCTTAGCGGGGGGTCCTACGAGCAGTACTTC. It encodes CASSLSGGSYEQYF.

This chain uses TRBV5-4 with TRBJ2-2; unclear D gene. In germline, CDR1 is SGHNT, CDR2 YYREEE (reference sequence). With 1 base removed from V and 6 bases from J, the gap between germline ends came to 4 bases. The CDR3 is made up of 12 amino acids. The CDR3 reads CASSLLAGELFF. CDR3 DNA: TGTGCCAGCAGCTTGTTAGCCGGGGAGCTGTTTTTT.